The clone carrying this T cell receptor beta chain has only a few counts. Its antigen is still unknown. The sample comes from a study of cytomegalovirus exposure and HLA in healthy donors. Study-wide points: There were three CMV-associated chains whose specificity for CMV antigens was confirmed in vitro. Investigators reported approximately 150 TCR beta chains as tied to cytomegalovirus.

The germline V gene has CDR1 MNHEY and CDR2 SVGAGI. The ends were cut back, 5 bases at V and 2 bases at J, with 12 bases in the middle. The CDR3 contains 14 residues. The table came from immunoSEQ multiplex PCR; TCRdb's copy has only in-frame clones and leaves some out. The sample consists of about 140,000 clones, more than 85% of them appearing once. J is TRBJ1-2 and V is TRBV6-5; D might be TRBD1 (5 bases). This clonotype originated in a man younger than 30 in good health and CMV-seropositive. The sequenced sample was PBMCs. As DNA, the CDR3 is TGTGCCAGCAGTCCCATGGGGGGGAACTATGGCTACACCTTC. It specifies CASSPMGGNYGYTF.